The rows below give T cell receptor beta chains drawn from one sample of a study of tumour-infiltrating T cells in Burkitt lymphoma. Clones were read by immunoSEQ multiplex PCR, and TCRdb kept only the in-frame ones, dropping some. The sample yields some 15,000 clones, around four fifths seen once. The sequencing input was tumor tissue. The receptor set was obtained from a human donor with diffuse large B-cell lymphoma. Both conserved end residues are part of each CDR3. The order of the fields is clone size, V gene, J gene, CDR3 protein. Rows give clone size only sometimes, using once, few, many, or a class for an expanded clone.

clone_size: -; v_call: TRBV6-5; j_call: TRBJ1-2; cdr3_aa: CASTKGAHGYTF
clone_size: -; v_call: TRBV6-6; j_call: TRBJ2-7; cdr3_aa: CASRERGGMLYEQYF
clone_size: -; v_call: TRBV7-9; j_call: TRBJ2-5; cdr3_aa: CASSPRTGPSLETQYF
clone_size: -; v_call: TRBV5-4; j_call: TRBJ1-4; cdr3_aa: CASSLGGDRGKKGEKLFF
clone_size: -; v_call: TRBV6-5; j_call: TRBJ1-1; cdr3_aa: CASSYSPGGVHTEAFF
clone_size: -; v_call: TRBV18; j_call: TRBJ1-1; cdr3_aa: CASSPRGPNTEAFF
clone_size: few; v_call: TRBV19; j_call: TRBJ1-5; cdr3_aa: CASSIVRGAGQPQHF
clone_size: few; v_call: TRBV9; j_call: TRBJ1-1; cdr3_aa: CASTNWGGSEAFF
clone_size: -; v_call: TRBV5-6; j_call: TRBJ2-2; cdr3_aa: CASSGLLAGAAGELFF
clone_size: -; v_call: TRBV19; j_call: TRBJ2-6; cdr3_aa: CASSRVAGANVLTF
clone_size: -; v_call: TRBV7-6; j_call: TRBJ2-5; cdr3_aa: CASSLILQETQYF
clone_size: -; v_call: TRBV28; j_call: TRBJ1-5; cdr3_aa: CASSFGRGSGNQPQHF
clone_size: -; v_call: TRBV9; j_call: TRBJ1-1; cdr3_aa: CASSVIWENTEAFF
clone_size: once; v_call: TRBV6-5; j_call: TRBJ1-2; cdr3_aa: CASSQGLNGGYTF
clone_size: -; v_call: TRBV5-1; j_call: TRBJ2-3; cdr3_aa: CASSGDYHHTDTQYF
clone_size: -; v_call: TRBV13; j_call: TRBJ2-7; cdr3_aa: CASSLGAQGRLEQYF
clone_size: -; v_call: TRBV5-4; j_call: TRBJ1-3; cdr3_aa: CASSQTGYGSGNTIYF
clone_size: -; v_call: TRBV27; j_call: TRBJ2-1; cdr3_aa: CASSFQGLGSYNEQFF
clone_size: -; v_call: TRBV4-3; j_call: TRBJ2-3; cdr3_aa: CASSYRLADTDTQYF
clone_size: -; v_call: TRBV5-4; j_call: TRBJ2-1; cdr3_aa: CASSLGVGIANNEQFF
clone_size: once; v_call: TRBV9; j_call: TRBJ2-6; cdr3_aa: CASSVEGNGANVLTF
clone_size: -; v_call: TRBV18; j_call: TRBJ2-1; cdr3_aa: CASSPLGQGYEQFF
clone_size: -; v_call: TRBV7-8; j_call: TRBJ2-7; cdr3_aa: CASSPQGDEQYF
clone_size: -; v_call: TRBV4-3; j_call: TRBJ1-1; cdr3_aa: CASSQDTFGGERRTEAFF
clone_size: -; v_call: TRBV9; j_call: TRBJ1-4; cdr3_aa: CATPGGATNEKLFF
clone_size: -; v_call: TRBV13; j_call: TRBJ2-1; cdr3_aa: CASSLGLTPSSYNEQFF
clone_size: -; v_call: TRBV9; j_call: TRBJ1-1; cdr3_aa: CASSTGMRTEAFF
clone_size: -; v_call: TRBV9; j_call: TRBJ1-1; cdr3_aa: CASSESKGHYQNTEAFF
clone_size: -; v_call: TRBV7-2; j_call: TRBJ2-2; cdr3_aa: CAITGGNTGELFF
clone_size: once; v_call: TRBV6-5; j_call: TRBJ1-1; cdr3_aa: CASGEMNTEAFF
clone_size: -; v_call: TRBV18; j_call: TRBJ1-4; cdr3_aa: CASSTDGPNNEKLFF
clone_size: -; v_call: TRBV18; j_call: TRBJ1-2; cdr3_aa: CASSPTGQGQYGYTF
clone_size: -; v_call: TRBV7-8; j_call: TRBJ2-1; cdr3_aa: CASSRGTGPYNEQFF
clone_size: -; v_call: TRBV19; j_call: TRBJ2-7; cdr3_aa: CASSLTGGDEQYF
clone_size: -; v_call: TRBV4-2; j_call: TRBJ2-1; cdr3_aa: CASSPRDRSNEQFF
clone_size: -; v_call: TRBV7-2; j_call: TRBJ2-1; cdr3_aa: CASSSSTSGSAFF
clone_size: -; v_call: TRBV4-2; j_call: TRBJ1-1; cdr3_aa: CASSQERFLNTEAFF
clone_size: -; v_call: TRBV11-2; j_call: TRBJ1-2; cdr3_aa: CASSLGRGPNYGYTF
clone_size: -; v_call: TRBV6-1; j_call: TRBJ2-7; cdr3_aa: CASRGQAFYEQYF
clone_size: -; v_call: TRBV10-3; j_call: TRBJ1-1; cdr3_aa: CAISQQTEMNTEAFF
clone_size: -; v_call: TRBV6-5; j_call: TRBJ1-2; cdr3_aa: CASSYTPPGAYGYTF
clone_size: -; v_call: TRBV4-3; j_call: TRBJ2-7; cdr3_aa: CASSQDRSGRAYEQYF
clone_size: -; v_call: TRBV7-6; j_call: TRBJ1-5; cdr3_aa: CASSLEGPQGNQPQHF
clone_size: -; v_call: TRBV2; j_call: TRBJ1-1; cdr3_aa: CASSEALQMNTEAFF
clone_size: -; v_call: TRBV7-7; j_call: TRBJ2-1; cdr3_aa: CASSLASDYNEQFF
clone_size: -; v_call: TRBV11-2; j_call: TRBJ2-7; cdr3_aa: CASSLATSGEQYF
clone_size: once; v_call: TRBV6-5; j_call: TRBJ2-7; cdr3_aa: CASSRGTSGSYEQYF
clone_size: -; v_call: TRBV19; j_call: TRBJ1-5; cdr3_aa: CASRPAFGQPQHF
clone_size: medium-sized; v_call: TRBV5-6; j_call: TRBJ1-1; cdr3_aa: CASSPDRQGTNTEAFF
clone_size: -; v_call: TRBV25-1; j_call: TRBJ1-3; cdr3_aa: CASRRPSGNTIYF
clone_size: few; v_call: TRBV30; j_call: TRBJ1-6; cdr3_aa: CAWDPFAGDAPLHF
clone_size: -; v_call: TRBV4-3; j_call: TRBJ2-2; cdr3_aa: CASSQETNAGELFF
clone_size: few; v_call: TRBV4-2; j_call: TRBJ1-1; cdr3_aa: CASSQDLNRPNTEAFF
clone_size: -; v_call: TRBV5-4; j_call: TRBJ1-1; cdr3_aa: CASSGTQGRSTEAFF